The rows below give T cell receptor beta chains drawn from one sample of a study of T cells after yellow fever vaccination. TCRdb used MiXCR to reprocess the 5' RACE reads, holding one entry per CDR3 protein. The table includes about 400,000 distinct CDR3 sequences, 6.2% detected once. The material sequenced was PBMCs, taken 5 days after the yellow fever booster vaccination. These receptor sequences come from a young man who received the YFV17D yellow fever vaccine. CDR3s leave out the opening cysteine and the closing phenylalanine or tryptophan.

TRBJ1-1 TRBV12-3/TRBV12-4 ASSRPGTAPMNTEAF
TRBJ2-5 TRBV20-1 SARELAGGTKETQY
TRBJ2-4 TRBV7-9 ASSLGVGALQY
TRBJ2-7 TRBV29-1 SVVAHSAYEQY
TRBJ2-3 TRBV28 ASIPQGSDTQY
TRBJ2-7 TRBV20-1 SARDRLADYEQY
TRBJ2-1 TRBV29-1 SVEGISGARYNEQF
TRBJ2-7 TRBV11-2 ASSLVVGSSYEQY
TRBJ2-7 TRBV18 ASSPPNGGSYEQY
TRBJ2-1 TRBV20-1 SALERLFTEQF
TRBJ2-4 TRBV7-9 ASSSPGPLAKNIQY
TRBJ2-3 TRBV15 ATSIGPGRSTDTQY